Here is one T cell receptor (beta chain) with its context. The antigen remains unidentified. The deep-level immunoSEQ assay was used. Across several immunoSEQ plates, the genomic DNA of each subset was split evenly. Repertoires were generated with immunoSEQ multiplex PCR, while TCRdb's copy carries only in-frame clones and drops some. The repertoire has approximately 2,000,000 clones, 85% to 95% of them found once; the top ten carry 0.37%. This sample stems from a study of shared clonotypes between healthy human individuals. General observations from the study: In contrast to clonotypes shared by all four donors, non-shared clonotypes had lower generation probabilities.

This clonotype was sampled from a man aged 18 to 30 in good health. Some clones in this sample may be carry-over from other donors' samples. Sequenced input: naive CD4+ T cells from PBMCs. The subset denotes: CD45RA+ positively selected.

In DNA form, the CDR3 reads TGTGCCAGCTACAAGGGGTATGGCTACACCTTC. It specifies CASYKGYGYTF. The chain couples TRBV6-6 to TRBJ1-2; possible D gene TRBD1, 5 bases. Germline assignment: CDR1 MNHNY and CDR2 SVGAGI (reference sequence). Trimming left V 8 bases short and J 5 bases short, with 9 bases between. This CDR3 comprises 11 residues.